The entry below describes one T cell receptor beta chain. As yet, its antigen is unknown. This entry is derived from a study of cytomegalovirus exposure and HLA in healthy donors. Findings of the study overall: A cluster of highly shared sequence variants was likely a sequencing artifact. A later analysis associated 15,000 or so TCR beta sequences with HLA alleles at a 0.05 false discovery rate.

PCR amplification relied on 60 Vbeta primers (plus 13 Jbeta primers). Using immunoSEQ multiplex PCR, the repertoire was profiled, and TCRdb retains in-frame clones only, with some absent. The table has tens of thousands of clones, about 71% seen once. CDR3 length: 18 residues. CDR1 and CDR2 from the germline V gene are MNHEY and SMNVEV (reference sequence). V gave up 4 bases and J gave up 4 bases, with 23 bases separating them. The sample consisted of PBMCs. This receptor was identified in a woman aged 35 to 49 in good health and CMV-seronegative. The chain links TRBV27 to TRBJ1-5, with D possibly TRBD1 on 5 matching bases. Here the CDR3 reads CASSSSWGGIAMNQPQHF. For the CDR3, the DNA is TGTGCCAGCAGTTCCTCCTGGGGGGGGATTGCGATGAATCAGCCCCAGCATTTT.